This passage covers 30 T cell receptor beta chains from one sample sequenced in a study of T cell responses to AZD1222 COVID-19 vaccine. Libraries were prepared by immunoSEQ multiplex PCR; TCRdb keeps only in-frame clonotypes and omits some of them. The table lists more than 95,000 clones, about 89% of them singletons. Sample: peripheral blood, taken 28 days after the second dose of the MenACWY control vaccine. The receptors stem from an adult who received the MenACWY meningococcal vaccine as a control.

The CDR3 is CASSVDDDTIYF. CDR3 nucleotides: TGTGCCAGCAGCGTAGACGACGACACCATATATTTT. This chain links TRBV9 with TRBJ1-3; D uncertain. Trimming left V 0 bases short and J 8 bases short, with 6 bases between. Germline V gene lookup returns CDR1 SGDLS and CDR2 YYNGEE. The length of the CDR3 is 12 residues.

V is TRBV7-6 and J is TRBJ2-4; TRBD1 might be the D (5 bases). Trimming removed 1 base from V and 1 base from J, with 8 bases in between. In germline, CDR1 is SGHVS, CDR2 FNYEAQ. The CDR3 has 15 amino acids. The chain's CDR3 is CASSLGWGAKNIQYF. Here the CDR3 DNA reads TGTGCCAGCAGCTTAGGATGGGGCGCCAAAAACATTCAGTACTTC.

V usage is TRBV9 and J usage is TRBJ1-1; tentative D call: TRBD1 (6 bases). CDR1 is SGDLS, CDR2 YYNGEE, per germline. CDR3 length equals 13 residues. V was pared by 1 base and J by 4 bases, with 8 bases between. The CDR3 DNA reads TGTGCCAGCAGCGTATTAGGGGGCACTGAAGCTTTCTTT. This sequence encodes CASSVLGGTEAFF.

The chain couples TRBV19 to TRBJ1-4, with 8 bases identical to TRBD1. There are 17 residues in the CDR3. The V segment lost 8 bases and the J segment 4 bases; nucleotides outside the gene matches: 15. CDR1 is LNHDA, CDR2 SQIVND, per germline (reference sequence). In nucleotides, the CDR3 is TGTGCCAGTGCCTTCACGGGGGACAGGCTGGTTAATGAAAAACTGTTTTTT. As protein: CASAFTGDRLVNEKLFF.

The rearrangement uses TRBV6-6 and TRBJ1-1; possible D gene TRBD1, 6 bases. The CDR3 extends over 15 amino acids. CDR1 is MNHNY and CDR2 is SVGAGI in the germline V gene (reference sequence). V was clipped by 2 bases and J by 1 base, with 11 bases between them. The CDR3 is CASSYGRGPNTEAFF. In nucleotides, the CDR3 is TGTGCCAGCAGTTACGGGCGGGGGCCGAACACTGAAGCTTTCTTT.

The chain joins TRBV10-2 to TRBJ1-2; D unresolved. The V gene's germline CDR1 is WSHSY and CDR2 SAAADI. Trimming stripped 4 bases from V and 4 bases from J, with 10 bases between. This CDR3 comprises 13 residues. In DNA form, the CDR3 reads TGCGCCAGCAGTGCACAGCCCCTCTATGGCTACACCTTC. Residues: CASSAQPLYGYTF.

This clone was seen once. The chain recombines TRBV30 with TRBJ2-5; 7 positions agree with TRBD2. This CDR3 region has 12 residues. The V segment lost 3 bases and the J segment 7 bases; nucleotides outside the gene matches: 5. CDR1 is GTSNPN, CDR2 SVGIG, per germline (reference sequence). DNA for the CDR3: TGTGCCTGGAGCCAACTAGCGAGGACCCAGTACTTC. Amino acid sequence: CAWSQLARTQYF.

V gene TRBV19 combines with J gene TRBJ2-7, with TRBD1 matching 8 bases. V shed 1 base, J shed 7 bases, and the junction held 15 bases outside the gene matches. This CDR3 has 17 amino acids. The germline V gene encodes CDR1 LNHDA and CDR2 SQIVND (reference sequence). The CDR3 nucleotides are TGTGCCAGTAGTATAGGTCGAGGGACAGGCATCGGGGTGGAGCAGTACTTC. Amino acid sequence: CASSIGRGTGIGVEQYF. Filled out from reference TRBV19 and TRBJ2-7, the complete variable domain reads DGGITQSPKYLFRKEGQNVTLSCEQNLNHDAMYWYRQDPGQGLRLIYYSQIVNDFQKGDIAEGYSVSREKKESFPLTVTSAQKNPTAFYLCASSIGRGTGIGVEQYFGPGTRLTVT.

The chain uses TRBV7-3 and TRBJ2-1, with TRBD1 matching over 8 bases. This CDR3 has 15 amino acids. Per the germline V gene, CDR1 is SGHTA and CDR2 is FQGTGA. With 5 bases clipped from V and 7 bases from J, the junction kept 10 bases outside the gene matches. The CDR3 is CASSQGATPLNEQFF. Written as DNA, the CDR3 is TGTGCCAGCAGCCAGGGGGCTACGCCTTTGAATGAGCAGTTCTTC.

The chain combines TRBV7-2 with TRBJ2-6; D call uncertain. V was trimmed by 2 bases and J by 5 bases, leaving 7 bases between them. Germline V lookup: CDR1 SGHTA, CDR2 FQGNSA. This CDR3 is 14 amino acids long. The CDR3 region is CASSLSFWANVLTF. The DNA of the CDR3 is TGTGCCAGCAGCTTAAGTTTCTGGGCCAACGTCCTGACTTTC.

The J gene is TRBJ2-2, the V gene TRBV6-2 or TRBV6-3; 15 bases are shared with TRBD2. The CDR3 covers 18 residues. V lost 2 bases and J lost 5; bases outside the gene matches: 6. Per germline, CDR1 MNHEY and CDR2 SVGEGT. CDR3 sequence reads: CASSYQSGTSGGTGELFF. CDR3 nucleotides: TGTGCCAGCAGTTACCAGTCCGGGACTAGCGGGGGGACCGGGGAGCTGTTTTTT.

The CDR3 protein is CASSQGTSGAEQYF. CDR3 coding DNA: TGCGCCAGCAGCCAAGGGACTAGCGGGGCCGAGCAGTACTTC. The chain joins TRBV5-1 to TRBJ2-7; TRBD2 aligns across 13 bases. There are 14 residues in the CDR3. Germline loops: CDR1 SGHRS, CDR2 YFSETQ. With 4 bases clipped from V and 6 bases from J, the junction kept 4 bases outside the gene matches.

CDR3 sequence: CASSFGDNQPQHF. The DNA of the CDR3 is TGTGCCAGCAGTTTTGGGGATAATCAGCCCCAGCATTTT. The rearrangement joins TRBV12-3 or TRBV12-4 to TRBJ1-5; unclear D gene. V was trimmed by 3 bases and J by 4 bases, leaving 7 bases between them. CDR3 size: 13 residues.

The chain has TRBV21-1 and TRBJ2-7; the D call in the table, TRBD2, was not verified against the DNA. TRBV21-1 is a listed pseudogene. This CDR3 region has 16 residues. CDR3 loop: CASVASGGRLEDEQYF. The CDR3 DNA sequence: TGTGCCAGCGTGGCTAGCGGGGGGCGTTTGGAAGACGAGCAGTACTTC.

This clone occurred once. The V and J genes are TRBV20-1 and TRBJ1-1, with 11 nucleotides matching TRBD1. This CDR3 is built from 11 residues. Germline V gives CDR1 DFQATT, CDR2 SNEGSKA (reference sequence). V shed 6 bases and J 10 bases; nucleotides not matched to a gene: 4. As DNA, the CDR3 is TGCAGTGCCAGGACAGGGGGCACAGCTTTCTTT. Amino acid sequence: CSARTGGTAFF.

The rearrangement uses TRBV19 and TRBJ1-5; TRBD1 matches 10 bases. CDR3 length: 14 amino acids. Germline V gene lookup returns CDR1 LNHDA and CDR2 SQIVND (reference sequence). Trimming took 3 bases from V and 6 from J; bases not matched to a gene: 2. CDR3 in DNA: TGTGCCAGTAGTATCGACAGGGGGCTTCAGCCCCAGCATTTT. Translating it yields CASSIDRGLQPQHF.

This chain connects TRBV18 to TRBJ1-1, with 7 bases that match TRBD1. The CDR3 loop spans 17 amino acids. CDR1 is KGHSH and CDR2 is LQKENI in the germline V gene. The ends lost 3 bases at V and 0 bases at J; junction bases unmatched: 10. The CDR3 DNA reads as TGTGCCAGCTCACCGGGACAGACTTTAGGCATGAACACTGAAGCTTTCTTT. It specifies CASSPGQTLGMNTEAFF.

The CDR3, as DNA: TGTGCCAGCAGCCCCCTCAATACGCAGTATTTT. It translates to CASSPLNTQYF. This chain links TRBV7-8 with TRBJ2-3; D gene ambiguous. V was clipped by 5 bases and J by 7 bases, with 7 bases between them. Germline V gene lookup returns CDR1 SGHVS and CDR2 FQNEAQ. The CDR3 consists of 11 residues.

This rearrangement joins TRBV6-6 to TRBJ2-1; 9 bases are a match to TRBD2. CDR1 and CDR2 from the germline V gene are MNHNY and SVGAGI (reference sequence). This CDR3 has 15 amino acids. V was pared by 5 bases and J by 2 bases, with 4 bases of the junction left unmatched. CDR3 nucleotides: TGTGCCAGCAGTCCATTAGCGGGGGCCTACAATGAGCAGTTCTTC. It yields the protein CASSPLAGAYNEQFF.

The chain is built from TRBV5-5 and TRBJ1-1; the D gene is possibly TRBD1 (6 bases). Per germline, CDR1 SGHKS and CDR2 YYEKEE (reference sequence). The V end lost 1 base, the J end lost 3 bases, and 13 bases lay between the germline ends. The CDR3 is 15 amino acids. CDR3 sequence (DNA): TGTGCCAGCAGCTTGATTGGACAGTTCGACACTGAAGCTTTCTTT. It translates to CASSLIGQFDTEAFF.

The chain is built from TRBV5-1 and TRBJ1-5, with D possibly being TRBD1 (5 bases). The CDR3 is 15 residues long. Trimming removed 5 bases at V and 3 bases at J, with 15 bases between. Per germline, CDR1 SGHRS and CDR2 YFSETQ. CDR3: CASSPSPGLNQPQHF. The CDR3 DNA sequence: TGCGCCAGCAGTCCCTCCCCGGGACTCAATCAGCCCCAGCATTTT.

The chain links TRBV19 to TRBJ1-1; D might be TRBD1 (6 bases). CDR1 LNHDA and CDR2 SQIVND come from the germline V gene (reference sequence). The CDR3 totals 16 residues. The V end lost 2 bases, the J end lost 6 bases, and 19 bases lay between the germline ends. The DNA of the CDR3 is TGTGCCAGTAGTATACAAGCTGGAGGGGGAAAGGCTGAAGCTTTCTTT. Amino acids: CASSIQAGGGKAEAFF.

The chain couples TRBV12-3 or TRBV12-4 to TRBJ2-3, with D unclear. V lost 6 bases and J 8 bases, leaving 15 bases between the germline ends. The CDR3 consists of 13 residues. CDR3 nucleotide sequence: TGTGCCAGCAGCTATGATACTTCAGGTACGCAGTATTTT. Residues: CASSYDTSGTQYF.

This chain connects TRBV15 to TRBJ2-1, with 7 bases identical to TRBD1. Germline trimming cut 4 bases from V and 2 bases from J; bases unmatched to any gene: 14. The germline gives CDR1 LNHNV, CDR2 YYDKDF (reference sequence). The CDR3 consists of 18 residues. This CDR3 is CATSMSALRGQPYNEQFF. Written as DNA, the CDR3 is TGTGCCACCAGCATGTCTGCCCTTAGGGGACAGCCCTACAATGAGCAGTTCTTC.

V is TRBV6-2 or TRBV6-3 and J is TRBJ1-5; 11 positions match TRBD1. Per germline, CDR1 MNHEY and CDR2 SVGEGT. Trimming at V came to 9 bases and at J to 6 bases, leaving 16 bases not matched to a gene. The CDR3 is 17 amino acids. DNA of the CDR3: TGTGCCAGTAGCCCCGGGACAGGGGGTCCGGGAGGTCAGCCCCAGCATTTT. It is translated as CASSPGTGGPGGQPQHF.

This chain uses TRBV12-3 or TRBV12-4 with TRBJ2-3; D is uncertain. Trimming stripped 6 bases from V and 4 bases from J, with 11 bases between. The CDR3 runs to 13 residues. Here the CDR3 reads CASRGPGADTQYF. DNA for the CDR3: TGTGCCAGCAGAGGCCCTGGAGCAGATACGCAGTATTTT.

V and J are TRBV19 and TRBJ1-5, with unresolved D. Germline V gene data show CDR1 as LNHDA and CDR2 as SQIVND (reference sequence). Trimming cost V 3 bases and J 9 bases, with 12 bases left between them. This CDR3 comprises 13 residues. CDR3 loop: CASSIPPSGPQHF. In DNA form, the CDR3 reads TGTGCCAGTAGTATCCCTCCATCCGGGCCCCAGCATTTT.

The rearrangement uses TRBV5-4 and TRBJ2-7; D gene ambiguous. The CDR3 covers 13 residues. CDR1 and CDR2 (germline): SGHNT, YYREEE (reference sequence). V lost 2 bases to trimming and J lost 5 bases, with 11 bases between them. CDR3 sequence: CASSFHDGDEQYF. The DNA for the CDR3 is TGTGCCAGCAGCTTTCATGACGGCGACGAGCAGTACTTC.

The V and J genes are TRBV15 and TRBJ1-4; D remains ambiguous. Looked up from germline, CDR1 is LNHNV and CDR2 is YYDKDF (reference sequence). The CDR3 totals 15 residues. Trimming shortened V by 5 bases and J by 1 base, and 11 bases separated the two germline ends. CDR3 loop: CATSGGLGTNEKLFF. CDR3 DNA sequence: TGTGCCACCAGCGGCGGGCTTGGAACTAATGAAAAACTGTTTTTT.

The V gene is TRBV18, the J gene TRBJ1-2; 7 bases align to TRBD1. After removal of 2 bases from V and 4 bases from J, the junction contained 13 bases not matched to a gene. Germline V CDR1 and CDR2: KGHSH, LQKENI. The CDR3 is made up of 17 amino acids. DNA of the CDR3: TGTGCCAGCTCACCAGGGACAGACTTTAAAAGAGTCTATGGCTACACCTTC. Translation gives CASSPGTDFKRVYGYTF.